A selection of T cell receptor beta chains follows, all from one sample in a study of cytomegalovirus exposure and HLA in healthy donors. The repertoire was sequenced with immunoSEQ multiplex PCR; TCRdb's copy has only in-frame clones and lacks some. The sample lists about 200,000 clones, roughly 80% occurring once. Sequencing was done on a sample of PBMCs. These receptors all stem from a man aged 45-65 years in good health and CMV-seronegative. The CDR3 runs from the conserved cysteine through the conserved F or W.

CDR3aa	v_gene
CASSSRGQDTGELFF	TRBV7-2
CASRVGASYEQYF	TRBV5-1
CAWIPGLAGPLQFF	TRBV30
CASSLFIPGNTEAFF	TRBV28
CASSLTQGARGFNIQYF	TRBV7-2
CASSQDRGTGELFF	TRBV4-2
CASSPGLATGELFF	TRBV9
CASSVDGGPGTDTQYF	TRBV9
CASSPGTSGREGRYNEQFF	TRBV7-3
CASSFTGDRDEQYF	TRBV5-1
CASSPVSSGRQYEQYF	TRBV28
CASSVQGAGVEKKLFF	TRBV4-1
CASSLADREWSPLHF	TRBV5-1
CASSSPVVAGGKDTQYF	TRBV7-8
CASSESKRENEQFF	TRBV10-1
CAWSVRVAYEQYF	TRBV30
CATYQRLAAFSYNEQFF	TRBV15
CASSDGLAVSYEQYF	TRBV7-2
CASWAGTGINQPQHF	TRBV6-6
CASSPPPGRIFYEQYF	TRBV18
CASRADSNNSPLHF	TRBV28
CASSPRGWGETQYF	TRBV6-5
CASSFKAGGPVRETQYF	TRBV5-1
CSVATDTDTQYF	TRBV29-1
CAWSAIRGFTPTGPRDYTF	TRBV30
CASCSAGVYNEQFF	TRBV27
CASSYGGGGPNYGYTF	TRBV6-5
CASSLEGTSGRYEQFF	TRBV5-5
CAWTVAGTANTEAFF	TRBV30
CASSLGGTRGYEQFF	TRBV11-2
CASSLSRGRAPNTGELFF	TRBV7-9
CASRQTGGKNTEAFF	TRBV27
CASMNEPYTEAFF	TRBV2
CASSKCRDSIRETQYF	TRBV21-1
CASSSRQGANYGYTF	TRBV7-2
CASSGEGYGYTF	TRBV14
CASSLIVSSYNEQFF	TRBV7-3
CASSRDIPEQFF	TRBV13
CASSLGQQPQHF	TRBV7-9
CASSGLAVEQFF	TRBV9
CASSQGLAGGPYEQYF	TRBV4-2
CASSVAGNNQPQHF	TRBV19